Each of the 4 T cell receptor beta chains below was sequenced from the same sample in a study of T cells in tumors after PD-1 blockade. Data came from immunoSEQ multiplex PCR; TCRdb stores just in-frame clones and leaves some out. The data show around 50,000 clones, with around four fifths seen just once and 8% to 9.5% held by the top ten. The material sequenced was PBMCs, taken before anti-PD-1 therapy. These receptors were taken from a human donor with advanced basal cell or squamous cell carcinoma (not recorded which).

The chain has TRBV6-5 and TRBJ2-7; 8 bases line up with TRBD2. With 7 bases clipped from V and 4 bases from J, the junction kept 12 bases outside the gene matches. The CDR3 length is 15 residues. Germline values: CDR1 MNHEY, CDR2 SVGAGI. CDR3: CASIPAVAGIYEQYF. CDR3 in DNA: TGTGCCAGCATCCCGGCGGTAGCGGGAATATACGAGCAGTACTTC.

The rearrangement links TRBV2 to TRBJ1-1; TRBD1 aligns across 12 bases. Trimming at V came to 5 bases and at J to 7 bases, leaving 5 bases not matched to a gene. Germline V gene data show CDR1 as SNHLY and CDR2 as FYNNEI. This CDR3 is built from 14 residues. The chain's CDR3 is CASSWGQGAGEAFF. DNA of the CDR3: TGTGCCAGCAGTTGGGGACAGGGGGCTGGTGAAGCTTTCTTT.

This sequence joins TRBV5-1 and TRBJ1-1; no definite D call. This CDR3 contains 16 residues. Germline-derived CDR1 and CDR2 are SGHRS and YFSETQ. V gave up 4 bases and J gave up 4 bases, with 20 bases separating them. The CDR3 region is CASSPQYTVMSTEAFF. Here the CDR3 DNA reads TGCGCCAGCAGCCCACAATATACTGTTATGAGCACTGAAGCTTTCTTT.

This clone was seen a handful of times. The rearrangement links TRBV2 to TRBJ1-5; D is perhaps TRBD1 (6 bases). Between the trimmed V and J ends, which lost 6 bases and 6 bases, there was a span of 15 bases. CDR1 and CDR2 from the germline V gene are SNHLY and FYNNEI. The CDR3 covers 14 residues. The CDR3 region is CASSPGQPSQPQHF. The CDR3 DNA reads TGTGCCAGCAGCCCTGGACAGCCGAGTCAGCCCCAGCATTTT.